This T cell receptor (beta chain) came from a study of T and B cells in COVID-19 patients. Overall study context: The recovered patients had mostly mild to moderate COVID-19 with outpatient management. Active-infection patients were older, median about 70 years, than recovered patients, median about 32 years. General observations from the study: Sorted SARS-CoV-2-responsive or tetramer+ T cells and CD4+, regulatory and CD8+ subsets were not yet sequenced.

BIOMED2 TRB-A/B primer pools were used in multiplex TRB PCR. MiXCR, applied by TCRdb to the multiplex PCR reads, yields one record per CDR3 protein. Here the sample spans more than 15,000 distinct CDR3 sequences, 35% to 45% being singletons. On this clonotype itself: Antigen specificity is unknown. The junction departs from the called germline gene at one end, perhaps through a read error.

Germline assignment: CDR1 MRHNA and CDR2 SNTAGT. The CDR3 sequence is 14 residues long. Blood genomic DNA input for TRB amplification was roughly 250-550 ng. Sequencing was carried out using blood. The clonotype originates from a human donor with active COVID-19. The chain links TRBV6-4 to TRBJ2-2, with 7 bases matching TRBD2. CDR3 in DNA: TGTGCCTGCAGTCTAGGGACTACCGGGGGGGAGCTGTTTTTT. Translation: CACSLGTTGGELFF.